These 3 T cell receptor beta chains share one sample of origin, sequenced in a study of T cell responses to AZD1222 COVID-19 vaccine. Repertoires were generated with immunoSEQ multiplex PCR, while TCRdb's copy carries only in-frame clones and drops some. This sample carries roughly 120,000 clones, about 87% of them seen once, and the ten largest clones take around 1.6%. Specimen: peripheral blood, collected on day 0 of AZD1222 vaccination. The receptor source for this set is an adult in good health.

This chain joins TRBV6-5 and TRBJ2-7, with 11 nucleotides matching TRBD2. Germline CDR1 and CDR2: MNHEY and SVGAGI. With V trimmed by 6 bases and J by 7 bases, 8 bases remained unmatched. The CDR3 totals 14 residues. CDR3 region: CASSAGTSGLEQYF. DNA of the CDR3: TGTGCCAGCAGCGCCGGGACTAGCGGTTTGGAGCAGTACTTC.

This clone showed up just a few times. The J gene is TRBJ1-6, the V gene TRBV7-8; tentative D call: TRBD1 (6 bases). From germline, CDR1 is SGHVS and CDR2 FQNEAQ. Trimming left V 5 bases short and J 6 bases short, with 17 bases between. CDR3 length: 16 residues. This CDR3 reads CASSPRTTGLNSPLHF. CDR3 sequence (DNA): TGTGCCAGCAGCCCCAGAACCACAGGGCTTAATTCACCCCTCCACTTT.

V gene TRBV12-5 combines with J gene TRBJ1-2, with D perhaps TRBD1 (5 bases). The CDR3 spans 13 residues. The germline CDR1 and CDR2 sequences are LGHNT and FRNRAP. With 7 bases removed from V and 4 bases from J, the gap between germline ends came to 13 bases. CDR3 region: CASARDGGYGYTF. The CDR3 nucleotides read TGTGCTAGTGCCCGGGACGGCGGCTATGGCTACACCTTC.